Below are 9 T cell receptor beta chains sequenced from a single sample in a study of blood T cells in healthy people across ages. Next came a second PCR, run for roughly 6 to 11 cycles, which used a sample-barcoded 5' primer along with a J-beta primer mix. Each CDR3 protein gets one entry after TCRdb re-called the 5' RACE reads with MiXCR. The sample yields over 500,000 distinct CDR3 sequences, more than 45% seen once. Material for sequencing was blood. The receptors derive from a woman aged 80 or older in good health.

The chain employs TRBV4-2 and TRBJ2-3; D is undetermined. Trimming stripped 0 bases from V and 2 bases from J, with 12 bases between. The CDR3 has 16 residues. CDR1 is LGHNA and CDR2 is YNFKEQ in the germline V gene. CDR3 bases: TGTGCCAGCAGCCAAGATGAGCCGGACCACACAGATACGCAGTATTTT. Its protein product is CASSQDEPDHTDTQYF.

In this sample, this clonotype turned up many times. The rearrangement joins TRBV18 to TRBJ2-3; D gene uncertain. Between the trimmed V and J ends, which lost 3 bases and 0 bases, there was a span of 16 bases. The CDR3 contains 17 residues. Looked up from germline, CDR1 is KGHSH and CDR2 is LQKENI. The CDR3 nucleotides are TGTGCCAGCTCACCTGTGACCCAAAGCACTAGCACAGATACGCAGTATTTT. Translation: CASSPVTQSTSTDTQYF. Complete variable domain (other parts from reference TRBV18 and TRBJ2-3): NAGVMQNPRHLVRRRGQEARLRCSPMKGHSHVYWYRQLPEEGLKFMVYLQKENIIDESGMPKERFSAEFPKEGPSILRIQQVVRGDSAAYFCASSPVTQSTSTDTQYFGPGTRLTVL.

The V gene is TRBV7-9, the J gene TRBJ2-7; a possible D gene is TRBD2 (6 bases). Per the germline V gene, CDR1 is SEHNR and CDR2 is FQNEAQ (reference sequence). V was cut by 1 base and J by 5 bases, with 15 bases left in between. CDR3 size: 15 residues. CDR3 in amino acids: CASSLGAGRSHEQYF. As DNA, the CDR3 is TGTGCCAGCAGCTTAGGGGCGGGACGATCCCACGAGCAGTACTTC.

The CDR3 nucleotides read TGTGCCAGTAGTATAGATACAGGGATCTTCCCTGGCTACACCTTC. Its translation is CASSIDTGIFPGYTF. V gene TRBV19 combines with J gene TRBJ1-2, with D perhaps matching TRBD1 (6 bases). The CDR3 has 15 amino acids. Germline CDR1 is LNHDA and CDR2 is SQIVND (reference sequence). The V and J ends lost 0 bases and 7 bases respectively, with 15 bases between them.

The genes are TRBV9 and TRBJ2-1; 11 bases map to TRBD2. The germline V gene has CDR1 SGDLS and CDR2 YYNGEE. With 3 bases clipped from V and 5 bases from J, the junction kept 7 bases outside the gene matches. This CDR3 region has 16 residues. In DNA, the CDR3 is TGTGCCAGCAGCGCGACTCTAGCGGGAGGCCACAATGAGCAGTTCTTC. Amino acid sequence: CASSATLAGGHNEQFF.

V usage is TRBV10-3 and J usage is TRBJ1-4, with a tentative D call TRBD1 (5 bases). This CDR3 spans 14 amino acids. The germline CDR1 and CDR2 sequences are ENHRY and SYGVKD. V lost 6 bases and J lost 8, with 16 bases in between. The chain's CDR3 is CAISRAGDGEKLFF. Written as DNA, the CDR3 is TGTGCCATCAGCCGCGCGGGGGATGGGGAAAAACTGTTTTTT.

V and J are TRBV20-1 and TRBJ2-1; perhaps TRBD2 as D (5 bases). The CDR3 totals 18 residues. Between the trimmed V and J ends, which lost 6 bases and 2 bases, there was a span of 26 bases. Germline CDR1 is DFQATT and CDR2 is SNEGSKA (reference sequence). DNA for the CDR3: TGCAGTGCATCCGGAGCGGCCGTCCTTTTCGGAGCCTACAATGAGCAGTTCTTC. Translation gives CSASGAAVLFGAYNEQFF.

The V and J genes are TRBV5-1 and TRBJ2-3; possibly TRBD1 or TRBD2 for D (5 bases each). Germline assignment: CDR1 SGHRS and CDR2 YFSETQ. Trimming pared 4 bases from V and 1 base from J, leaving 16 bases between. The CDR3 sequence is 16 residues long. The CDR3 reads CASSGRRDGGTDTQYF. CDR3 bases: TGCGCCAGCAGCGGTAGAAGGGACGGGGGCACAGATACGCAGTATTTT.

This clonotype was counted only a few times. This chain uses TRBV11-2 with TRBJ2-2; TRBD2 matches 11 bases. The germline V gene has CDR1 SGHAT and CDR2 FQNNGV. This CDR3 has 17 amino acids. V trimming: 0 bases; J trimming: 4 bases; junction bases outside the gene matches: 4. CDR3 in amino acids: CASSLDLAGGPTGELFF. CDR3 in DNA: TGTGCCAGCAGCTTAGATCTAGCGGGAGGTCCCACCGGGGAGCTGTTTTTT.